This T cell receptor (beta chain) was captured in a study of shared T cell receptors in the human thymus. CDR1 is MDHEN, CDR2 SYDVKM, per germline. J gave up 2 bases and V 2 bases, and 29 bases lay outside the gene matches. This CDR3 spans 24 amino acids. Some clones are missing from TCRdb's copy, which holds only in-frame ones; the method was immunoSEQ multiplex PCR. The table records approximately 400,000 clones, 85% to 95% of them present only once. The chain uses TRBV28 and TRBJ2-7; 11 bases match TRBD2. The sequence came from a human donor. Sequencing was done on a sample of thymocytes. CDR3 sequence (DNA): TGTGCCAGCAGTTTAACGCTTTCACAGGGGGCGCCTCCGCTACTAGCGGGGGAGGCCTACGAGCAGTACTTC. Amino acid sequence: CASSLTLSQGAPPLLAGEAYEQYF.